This T cell receptor beta chain was obtained from a study of blood T cell repertoires in COVID-19. TCRdb keeps only in-frame clones here, not all; method: immunoSEQ multiplex PCR. Found here are 100,000 or so clones, less than 90% of them singletons; the top ten hold 1.5% to 2.5%. The V end was cut by 6 bases, the J end by 6 bases, with 17 bases between. This CDR3 comprises 14 residues. The germline V gene encodes CDR1 MNHEY and CDR2 SVGAGI. The V call is TRBV6-5, the J call TRBJ1-1, with a tentative D call TRBD1 (5 bases). The sample taken for sequencing was peripheral blood. This TCR came from a man between 65 and 85 years old with active or convalescent COVID-19. This CDR3 reads CASSLLLVGAEAFF. CDR3 DNA: TGTGCCAGCAGCCTTCTTTTGGTAGGGGCTGAAGCTTTCTTT.